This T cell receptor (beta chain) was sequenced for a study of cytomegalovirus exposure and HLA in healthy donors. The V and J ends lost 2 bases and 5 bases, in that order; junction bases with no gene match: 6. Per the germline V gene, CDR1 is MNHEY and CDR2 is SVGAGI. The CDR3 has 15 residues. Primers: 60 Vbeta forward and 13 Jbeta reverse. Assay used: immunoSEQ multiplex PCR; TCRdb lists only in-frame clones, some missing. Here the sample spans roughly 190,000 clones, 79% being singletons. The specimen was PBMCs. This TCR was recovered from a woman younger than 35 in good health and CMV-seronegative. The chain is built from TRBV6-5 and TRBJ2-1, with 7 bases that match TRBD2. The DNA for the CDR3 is TGTGCCAGCAGTTACGCTAGCGGAGCGAACAATGAGCAGTTCTTC. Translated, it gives CASSYASGANNEQFF.